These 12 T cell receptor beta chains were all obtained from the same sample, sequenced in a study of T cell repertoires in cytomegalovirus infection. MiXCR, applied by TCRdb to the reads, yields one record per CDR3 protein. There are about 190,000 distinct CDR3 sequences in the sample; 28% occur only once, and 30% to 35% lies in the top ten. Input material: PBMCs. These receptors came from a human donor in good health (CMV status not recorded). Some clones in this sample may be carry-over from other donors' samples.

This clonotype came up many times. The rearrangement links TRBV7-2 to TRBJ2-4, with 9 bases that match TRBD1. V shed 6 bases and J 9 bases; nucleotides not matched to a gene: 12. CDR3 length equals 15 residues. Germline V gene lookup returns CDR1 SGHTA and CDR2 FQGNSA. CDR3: CASSPWTGDIGIQYF. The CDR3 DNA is TGTGCCAGCAGTCCATGGACAGGGGACATCGGCATTCAGTACTTC.

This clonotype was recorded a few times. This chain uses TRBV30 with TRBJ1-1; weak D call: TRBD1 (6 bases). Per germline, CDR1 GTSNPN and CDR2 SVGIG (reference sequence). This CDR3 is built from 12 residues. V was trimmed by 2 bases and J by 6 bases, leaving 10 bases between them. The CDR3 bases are TGTGCCTGGAGTATACCAGGGGCTGAAGCTTTCTTT. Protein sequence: CAWSIPGAEAFF. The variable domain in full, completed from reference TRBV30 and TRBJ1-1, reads SQTIHQWPATLVQPVGSPLSLECTVEGTSNPNLYWYRQAAGRGLQLLFYSVGIGQISSEVPQNLSASRPQDRQFILSSKKLLLSDSGFYLCAWSIPGAEAFFGQGTRLTVV.

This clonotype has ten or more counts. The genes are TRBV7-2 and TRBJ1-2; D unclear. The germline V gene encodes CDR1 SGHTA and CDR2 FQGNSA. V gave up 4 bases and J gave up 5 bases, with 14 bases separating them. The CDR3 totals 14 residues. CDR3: CASSSLRGSYGYTF. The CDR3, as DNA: TGTGCCAGCAGCTCCCTACGGGGTTCTTATGGCTACACCTTC.

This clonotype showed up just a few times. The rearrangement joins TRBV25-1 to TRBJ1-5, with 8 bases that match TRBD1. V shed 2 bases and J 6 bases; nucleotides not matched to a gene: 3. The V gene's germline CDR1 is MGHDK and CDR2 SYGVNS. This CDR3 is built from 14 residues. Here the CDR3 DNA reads TGTGCCAGCAGTGAACAGGGGGCAGTTCAGCCCCAGCATTTT. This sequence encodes CASSEQGAVQPQHF.

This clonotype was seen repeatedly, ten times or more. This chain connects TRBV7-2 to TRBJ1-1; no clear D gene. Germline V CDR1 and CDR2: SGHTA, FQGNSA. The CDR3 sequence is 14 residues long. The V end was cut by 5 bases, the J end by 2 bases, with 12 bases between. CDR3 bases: TGTGCCAGCAGCCCGAGGACGCGAAACACTGAAGCTTTCTTT. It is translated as CASSPRTRNTEAFF.

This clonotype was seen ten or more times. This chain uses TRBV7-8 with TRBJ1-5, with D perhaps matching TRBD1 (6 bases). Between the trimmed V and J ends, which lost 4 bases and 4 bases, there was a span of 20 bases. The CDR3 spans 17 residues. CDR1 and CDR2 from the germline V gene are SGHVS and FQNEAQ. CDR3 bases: TGTGCCAGCAGCTCCTCCATCGACAGGTCCCGAAATCAGCCCCAGCATTTT. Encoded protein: CASSSSIDRSRNQPQHF.

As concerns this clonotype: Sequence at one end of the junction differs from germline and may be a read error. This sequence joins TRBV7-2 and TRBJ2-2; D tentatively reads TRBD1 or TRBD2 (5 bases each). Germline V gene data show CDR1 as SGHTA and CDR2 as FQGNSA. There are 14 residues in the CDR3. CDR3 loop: CASNLWGTTVELFF. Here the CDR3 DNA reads TGTGCCAGCAACTTGTGGGGGACCACCGTGGAGCTGTTTTTT.

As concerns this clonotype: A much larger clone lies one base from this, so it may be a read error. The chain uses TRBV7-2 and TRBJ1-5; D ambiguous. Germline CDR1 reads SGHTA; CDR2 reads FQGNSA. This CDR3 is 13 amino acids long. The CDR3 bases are TGTGGCAGCAGCTTAGCCCTCGAAGGGCCCCAGCATTTT. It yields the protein CGSSLALEGPQHF.

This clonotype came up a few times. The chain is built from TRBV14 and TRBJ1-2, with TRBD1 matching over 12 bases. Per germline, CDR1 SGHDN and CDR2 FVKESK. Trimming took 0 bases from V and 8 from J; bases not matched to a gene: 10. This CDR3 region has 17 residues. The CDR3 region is CASSQDLRRDRGRGYTF. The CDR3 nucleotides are TGTGCCAGCAGCCAAGATCTTCGCCGGGACAGGGGGCGCGGCTACACCTTC.

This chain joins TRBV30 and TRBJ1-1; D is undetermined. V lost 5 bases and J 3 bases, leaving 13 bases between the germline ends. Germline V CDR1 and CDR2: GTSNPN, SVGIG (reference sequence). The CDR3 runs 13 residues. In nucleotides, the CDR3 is TGTGCCTGGGAAACGGGCCGGGACACTGAAGCTTTCTTT. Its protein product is CAWETGRDTEAFF.

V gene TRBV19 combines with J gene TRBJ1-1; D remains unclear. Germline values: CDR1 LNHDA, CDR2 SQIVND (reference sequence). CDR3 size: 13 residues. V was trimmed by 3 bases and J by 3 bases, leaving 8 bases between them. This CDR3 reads CASSIGRYTEAFF. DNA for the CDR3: TGTGCCAGTAGTATCGGCAGATACACTGAAGCTTTCTTT.

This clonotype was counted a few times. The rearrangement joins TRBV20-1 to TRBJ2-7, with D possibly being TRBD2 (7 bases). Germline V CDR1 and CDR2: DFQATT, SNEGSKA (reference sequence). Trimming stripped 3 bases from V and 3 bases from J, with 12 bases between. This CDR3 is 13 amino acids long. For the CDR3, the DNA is TGCAGTGCTAGCGGGGGGCACCTCTACGAGCAGTACTTC. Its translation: CSASGGHLYEQYF.